This T cell receptor (beta chain) was recorded in a study of blood T cell repertoires in COVID-19. Across the whole study: Specimens from acute and convalescent COVID-19 originated in the United States, Italy and Spain.

Followed longitudinally, the Seattle patients had been enrolled during active infection. Per the original methods: Amplified reference gene primers provided the basis for estimating nucleated cell counts. Sequencing was performed with immunoSEQ multiplex PCR; in TCRdb, only in-frame clones are kept and a portion is missing. V and J calls and clone size follow that table, whereas D and trimming were derived from the DNA. Seen here are 150,000 to 200,000 clones, approximately 90% observed once, and the top ten hold 4.5% to 5%. V was shortened by 6 bases and J by 1 base, with 9 bases between the two germline ends. Germline V gene lookup returns CDR1 LNHNV and CDR2 YYDKDF (reference sequence). CDR3 length: 13 amino acids.

The J gene is TRBJ1-1, the V gene TRBV15; tentative D call: TRBD1 (6 bases). The sample consisted of peripheral blood. The TCR comes from a man in his late teens or twenties with COVID-19, enrolled during active disease. The CDR3 spells CATRDRRNTEAFF. The CDR3 DNA is TGTGCCACCAGAGACAGGAGGAACACTGAAGCTTTCTTT.